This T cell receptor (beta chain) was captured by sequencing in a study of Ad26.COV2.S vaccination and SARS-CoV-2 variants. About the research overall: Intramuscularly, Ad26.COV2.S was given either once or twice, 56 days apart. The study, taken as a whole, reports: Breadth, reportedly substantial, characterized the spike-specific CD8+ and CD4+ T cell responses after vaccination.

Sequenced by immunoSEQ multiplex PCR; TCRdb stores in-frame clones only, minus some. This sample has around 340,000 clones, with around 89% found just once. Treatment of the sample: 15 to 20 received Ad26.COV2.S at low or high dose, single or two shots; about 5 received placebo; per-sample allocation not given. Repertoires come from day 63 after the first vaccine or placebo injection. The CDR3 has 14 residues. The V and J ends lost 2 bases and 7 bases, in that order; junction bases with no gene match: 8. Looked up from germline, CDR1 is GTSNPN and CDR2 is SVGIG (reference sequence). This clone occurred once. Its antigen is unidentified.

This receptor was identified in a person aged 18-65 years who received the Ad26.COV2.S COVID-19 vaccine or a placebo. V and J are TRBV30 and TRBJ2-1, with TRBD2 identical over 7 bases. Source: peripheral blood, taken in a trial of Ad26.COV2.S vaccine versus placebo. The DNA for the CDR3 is TGTGCCTGGAGTTGGACGGGAGGATGGAATGAGCAGTTCTTC. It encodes CAWSWTGGWNEQFF.